Shown below are 9 T cell receptor beta chains from a single sample sequenced in a study of T cell repertoires in cytomegalovirus infection. MiXCR, applied by TCRdb to the reads, yields one record per CDR3 protein. The sample comprises nearly 650,000 distinct CDR3 sequences, 20% to 30% of which are singletons, and 8% rests with the top ten. Sequenced: CD8+ T cells from PBMCs. These receptors all stem from a human donor in good health (CMV status not recorded). Some clones in this sample may be carry-over from other donors' samples.

This clonotype was counted many times. V gene TRBV28 combines with J gene TRBJ2-3, with D maybe TRBD2 (5 bases). Germline CDR1 and CDR2: MDHEN and SYDVKM. V dropped 5 bases and J dropped 2 bases, with 17 bases sitting between them. This CDR3 has 16 amino acids. In DNA form, the CDR3 reads TGTGCCAGCAGTCTCCGCAGCGGTCCCTCCACAGATACGCAGTATTTT. Protein sequence: CASSLRSGPSTDTQYF.

The chain joins TRBV20-1 to TRBJ1-5; D ambiguous. This CDR3 spans 12 amino acids. The germline CDR1 and CDR2 sequences are DFQATT and SNEGSKA (reference sequence). The V gene lost 6 bases and the J gene lost 7 bases, with 13 bases spanning the gap. The CDR3 spells CSAPPSGQPQHF. In DNA, the CDR3 is TGCAGTGCGCCTCCCTCGGGGCAGCCCCAGCATTTT.

This clonotype was counted ten times or more. CDR3 sequence reads: CASSLDQGVNQPQHF. The DNA for the CDR3 is TGTGCCAGCAGCTTAGATCAGGGAGTCAATCAGCCCCAGCATTTT. The chain links TRBV7-8 to TRBJ1-5; perhaps TRBD1 as D (5 bases). The CDR3 length is 15 residues. Per the germline V gene, CDR1 is SGHVS and CDR2 is FQNEAQ. V lost 1 base and J 3 bases, leaving 10 bases between the germline ends.

This clonotype showed up many times. V and J are TRBV7-9 and TRBJ2-7; no definite D call. CDR1 SEHNR and CDR2 FQNEAQ come from the germline V gene (reference sequence). This CDR3 has 13 residues. Trimming shortened V by 4 bases and J by 4 bases, and 11 bases separated the two germline ends. CDR3 sequence: CASSYRVRYEQYV. The CDR3 DNA follows: TGTGCCAGCAGCTACCGAGTTCGGTACGAGCAGTACGTC.

Regarding this clonotype: At one of its ends the junction is not consistent with the germline gene, which may arise from a read error. The chain employs TRBV12-3 or TRBV12-4 and TRBJ1-3, with D hard to call. CDR3 length equals 13 residues. CDR3: CVSLAVSGNTIYF. The DNA of the CDR3 is TGTGTCAGCCTAGCAGTCTCTGGAAACACCATATATTTT.

The rearrangement uses TRBV2 and TRBJ2-7; D may match TRBD1 or TRBD2 (5 bases each). This CDR3 is built from 11 residues. CDR1 and CDR2 (germline): SNHLY, FYNNEI. CDR3 nucleotides: TGTGTCAGCAGTCCCGGGACCGAGCAGTACGTC. It encodes CVSSPGTEQYV.

The rearrangement links TRBV7-2 to TRBJ2-5; possible D gene TRBD1, 7 bases. The V end was cut by 4 bases, the J end by 4 bases, with 16 bases between. The CDR3 length is 15 residues. Germline assignment: CDR1 SGHTA and CDR2 FQGNSA. The CDR3 nucleotides read TGTGCCAGCAGCTACAGGGGAGGAGCGAGAGAGACCCAGTACTTC. Translation gives CASSYRGGARETQYF.

The chain combines TRBV7-4 with TRBJ2-5; weak D call: TRBD1 (5 bases). The germline CDR1 and CDR2 sequences are SGHVT and SQSDAQ. The V gene lost 6 bases and the J gene lost 4 bases, with 15 bases spanning the gap. The CDR3 runs to 14 residues. The CDR3 region has the DNA TGTGCCAGCAGACCTGACAGCTGGGGAGAGACCCAGTACTTC. Translating gives CASRPDSWGETQYF.

The chain is built from TRBV5-5 and TRBJ2-7; D ambiguous. CDR1 SGHKS and CDR2 YYEKEE come from the germline V gene (reference sequence). CDR3 length: 15 residues. Trimming left V 1 base short and J 3 bases short, with 14 bases between. CDR3 sequence (DNA): TGTGCCAGCAGCTTGTCTCCTGGGGTGATCTACGAGCAGTACGTC. Amino acids: CASSLSPGVIYEQYV.